These T cell receptor beta chains were read from a single sample in a study of CD39 and CD103 CD8 tumor-infiltrating T cells. Generated by immunoSEQ multiplex PCR, the TCRdb table keeps only in-frame clones and is missing some. The data show fewer than 600 clones, just over 65% seen once. Sequenced: CD39- CD103+ CD8+ T cells sorted from the tumor. The source of these receptors is a human donor with head and neck squamous cell carcinoma. Both conserved end residues are part of each CDR3. D genes are given only for firm matches. Some rows have no size entry. The others give once, few or many, or a class for an expanded clone.

size	D	V	length	J	CDR3	DNA
-	-	TRBV7-2	13	TRBJ1-4	CASSLFINEKLFF	TGTGCCAGCAGCTTATTTATAAATGAAAAACTGTTTTTT
-	-	TRBV7-6	15	TRBJ2-7	CASSPPDGSLYEQYF	TGTGCCAGCAGCCCCCCCGACGGTAGCCTCTACGAGCAGTACTTC
-	-	TRBV6-5	13	TRBJ2-7	CASSHGTVYEQYF	TGTGCCAGCAGTCACGGGACGGTGTACGAGCAGTACTTC
-	-	TRBV2	11	TRBJ1-2	CASRTFYGYTF	TGTGCCAGCAGAACGTTCTATGGCTACACCTTC
-	TRBD1	TRBV2	15	TRBJ1-2	CASRRQGETLYGYTF	TGTGCCAGCAGGAGGCAGGGGGAGACCTTATATGGCTACACCTTC
-	-	TRBV11-2	13	TRBJ1-4	CASSGGGNEKLFF	TGTGCCAGCAGCGGAGGGGGTAATGAAAAACTGTTTTTT
-	-	TRBV6-1	15	TRBJ2-7	CASSEGAGPLYEQYF	TGTGCCAGCAGTGAAGGGGCAGGACCCCTCTACGAGCAGTACTTC
-	-	TRBV18	15	TRBJ2-5	CASSPPYSGVETQYF	TGTGCCAGCTCACCACCTTACAGCGGCGTAGAGACCCAGTACTTC
-	TRBD1	TRBV28	17	TRBJ1-1	CASSDLGTGALGTEAFF	TGTGCCAGCAGCGACCTCGGGACAGGGGCTCTGGGCACTGAAGCTTTCTTT
-	-	TRBV2	13	TRBJ2-7	CASSPLDRDEQYF	TGTGCCAGCAGTCCGTTGGACCGGGACGAGCAGTACTTC
-	TRBD2	TRBV7-3	15	TRBJ2-1	CASRGLAGSYNEQFF	TGTGCCAGCAGGGGCCTAGCGGGGTCCTACAATGAGCAGTTCTTC
-	-	TRBV2	15	TRBJ1-1	CASGGGWRVNTEAFF	TGTGCCAGCGGGGGGGGGTGGCGTGTGAACACTGAAGCTTTCTTT
-	TRBD2	TRBV9	15	TRBJ2-7	CASSEFGTSGTEQYF	TGTGCCAGCAGCGAATTCGGGACTAGCGGGACCGAGCAGTACTTC
-	-	TRBV21-1	13	TRBJ2-7	CASSRGQGNEQYF	TGTGCCAGCAGCAGGGGACAGGGGAACGAGCAGTACTTC
once	TRBD2	TRBV5-4	15	TRBJ2-7	CASSIEAGENNEQYF	TGTGCCAGCAGCATCGAAGCGGGAGAAAATAACGAGCAGTACTTC
-	-	TRBV5-3	13	TRBJ1-1	CASMVQGNTEAFF	TGTGCCAGCATGGTTCAGGGGAACACTGAAGCTTTCTTT
-	-	TRBV28	14	TRBJ1-5	CASSPGVSNQPQHF	TGTGCCAGCAGCCCGGGGGTTAGCAATCAGCCCCAGCATTTT
-	TRBD2	TRBV10-3	16	TRBJ2-3	CAISESSGGNTDTQYF	TGTGCCATCAGTGAGTCTAGCGGGGGGAACACAGATACGCAGTATTTT
-	-	TRBV5-6	14	TRBJ2-7	CASSLKGTSNEQYF	TGTGCCAGCAGCCTTAAGGGGACTTCAAACGAGCAGTACTTC
-	TRBD2	TRBV4-3	18	TRBJ2-7	CASSQDLWTSGGSYEQYF	TGCGCCAGCAGCCAAGATCTTTGGACTAGCGGGGGTTCCTACGAGCAGTACTTC
-	TRBD1	TRBV28	15	TRBJ1-4	CASTLTRDRDGKLFF	TGTGCCAGCACCCTTACCCGGGACAGGGACGGAAAACTGTTTTTT
-	TRBD2	TRBV5-1	16	TRBJ2-5	CASTGLAGVNGETQYF	TGCGCCAGCACGGGACTAGCGGGGGTTAACGGGGAGACCCAGTACTTC
-	TRBD1	TRBV6-1	13	TRBJ1-1	CASPGQMNTEAFF	TGTGCCAGCCCGGGACAGATGAACACTGAAGCTTTCTTT
-	-	TRBV30	14	TRBJ2-6	CAWSVGSGANVLTF	TGTGCCTGGAGTGTAGGTTCTGGGGCCAACGTCCTGACTTTC
-	TRBD1	TRBV5-1	15	TRBJ1-2	CASSLQGGIGYGYTF	TGCGCCAGCAGCTTGCAGGGGGGGATCGGCTATGGCTACACCTTC
-	-	TRBV6-5	14	TRBJ2-7	CASSDEGPSYEQYF	TGTGCCAGCAGTGATGAGGGACCCTCCTACGAGCAGTACTTC
-	-	TRBV6-1	14	TRBJ2-7	CASSDEGPSYEQYF	TGTGCCAGCAGTGATGAGGGACCCTCCTACGAGCAGTACTTC
-	TRBD2	TRBV2	17	TRBJ2-7	CASRGGTSGGHSYEQYF	TGTGCCAGCAGAGGGGGGACTAGCGGGGGGCACTCCTACGAGCAGTACTTC
-	-	TRBV10-1	12	TRBJ1-5	CASSEKFQPQHF	TGCGCCAGCAGTGAGAAGTTTCAGCCCCAGCATTTT
-	-	TRBV4-1	17	TRBJ2-1	CASSQPTSTDSYNEQFF	TGCGCCAGCAGCCAACCCACTTCCACCGACTCCTACAATGAGCAGTTCTTC
-	-	TRBV27	15	TRBJ2-1	CASSPGASGGGEQFF	TGTGCCAGCAGTCCTGGGGCTAGCGGAGGGGGAGAGCAGTTCTTC
-	-	TRBV9	13	TRBJ1-2	CASSVASGFGYTF	TGTGCCAGCAGCGTAGCTTCAGGGTTTGGCTACACCTTC
large	-	TRBV10-2	15	TRBJ2-7	CASSEIGGLTYEQYF	TGCGCCAGCAGTGAGATCGGCGGGCTTACCTACGAGCAGTACTTC
-	-	TRBV19	12	TRBJ2-2	CASSTSPGELFF	TGTGCCAGTAGTACTAGCCCCGGGGAGCTGTTTTTT
few	-	TRBV27	16	TRBJ2-6	CASSFKGVSGANVLTF	TGTGCCAGCAGTTTTAAGGGAGTCTCTGGAGCCAACGTCCTGACTTTC
-	TRBD1	TRBV27	11	TRBJ2-7	CASSRGHEQYF	TGTGCCAGCAGCAGGGGGCATGAGCAGTACTTC
few	-	TRBV5-6	12	TRBJ2-7	CASSWAKGEQYF	TGTGCCAGCAGCTGGGCCAAAGGGGAGCAGTACTTC
hyperexpanded	-	TRBV7-2	13	TRBJ1-2	CASSLGLMGGYTF	TGTGCCAGCAGCTTAGGCCTGATGGGTGGCTACACCTTC
-	TRBD1	TRBV4-1	16	TRBJ2-1	CASSQVTGGLYNEQFF	TGCGCCAGCAGCCAAGTGACAGGGGGACTATACAATGAGCAGTTCTTC
-	-	TRBV6-5	15	TRBJ2-1	CASSYRGYGTDEQFF	TGTGCCAGCAGTTACAGGGGCTACGGGACGGATGAGCAGTTCTTC
-	-	TRBV10-2	15	TRBJ2-7	CASSEIGGLTYEQYF	TGCGCCAGCAGTGAGATCGGCGGGCTTACCTACGAGCAGTACTTC
-	-	TRBV28	13	TRBJ2-7	CASSPRGAYEQYF	TGTGCCAGCAGTCCCCGCGGGGCCTACGAGCAGTACTTC
-	-	TRBV6-5	14	TRBJ2-5	CASSPTGIEETQYF	TGTGCCAGCAGTCCCACGGGGATAGAAGAGACCCAGTACTTC
once	-	TRBV29-1	13	TRBJ1-1	CSGGGGMNTEAFF	TGCAGCGGGGGGGGCGGGATGAACACTGAAGCTTTCTTT
-	-	TRBV28	16	TRBJ2-3	CASSLSLPRLGSAQYF	TGTGCCAGCAGTTTATCTCTTCCTCGGCTGGGGTCGGCGCAGTATTTT
-	-	TRBV28	16	TRBJ1-2	CASSLLTTPNSGGYTF	TGTGCCAGCAGTTTACTAACGACACCGAACTCGGGAGGCTACACCTTC
-	TRBD1	TRBV11-3	20	TRBJ2-1	CASSLQPGQDVAFPYNEQFF	TGTGCCAGCAGCTTACAGCCGGGACAGGACGTTGCATTCCCTTACAATGAGCAGTTCTTC
-	TRBD1	TRBV4-3	19	TRBJ1-2	CASSQWHRDRGGVEDGYTF	TGCGCCAGCAGCCAGTGGCATCGGGACAGGGGGGGCGTTGAGGATGGCTACACCTTC
-	-	TRBV11-2	17	TRBJ2-4	CASSFHRGGGAKNIQYF	TGTGCCAGCAGCTTCCACAGAGGTGGGGGAGCCAAAAACATTCAGTACTTC
-	TRBD2	TRBV27	15	TRBJ2-7	CAASLRAGRVDEQYF	TGTGCCGCGAGTTTAAGAGCGGGGCGTGTGGACGAGCAGTACTTC
-	-	TRBV4-3	14	TRBJ1-2	CASSQERQVLGYTF	TGCGCCAGCAGCCAAGAGAGACAGGTCCTGGGATACACCTTC
large	-	TRBV28	12	TRBJ1-2	CASSLVGNGYTF	TGTGCCAGCAGTTTGGTCGGGAATGGCTACACCTTC